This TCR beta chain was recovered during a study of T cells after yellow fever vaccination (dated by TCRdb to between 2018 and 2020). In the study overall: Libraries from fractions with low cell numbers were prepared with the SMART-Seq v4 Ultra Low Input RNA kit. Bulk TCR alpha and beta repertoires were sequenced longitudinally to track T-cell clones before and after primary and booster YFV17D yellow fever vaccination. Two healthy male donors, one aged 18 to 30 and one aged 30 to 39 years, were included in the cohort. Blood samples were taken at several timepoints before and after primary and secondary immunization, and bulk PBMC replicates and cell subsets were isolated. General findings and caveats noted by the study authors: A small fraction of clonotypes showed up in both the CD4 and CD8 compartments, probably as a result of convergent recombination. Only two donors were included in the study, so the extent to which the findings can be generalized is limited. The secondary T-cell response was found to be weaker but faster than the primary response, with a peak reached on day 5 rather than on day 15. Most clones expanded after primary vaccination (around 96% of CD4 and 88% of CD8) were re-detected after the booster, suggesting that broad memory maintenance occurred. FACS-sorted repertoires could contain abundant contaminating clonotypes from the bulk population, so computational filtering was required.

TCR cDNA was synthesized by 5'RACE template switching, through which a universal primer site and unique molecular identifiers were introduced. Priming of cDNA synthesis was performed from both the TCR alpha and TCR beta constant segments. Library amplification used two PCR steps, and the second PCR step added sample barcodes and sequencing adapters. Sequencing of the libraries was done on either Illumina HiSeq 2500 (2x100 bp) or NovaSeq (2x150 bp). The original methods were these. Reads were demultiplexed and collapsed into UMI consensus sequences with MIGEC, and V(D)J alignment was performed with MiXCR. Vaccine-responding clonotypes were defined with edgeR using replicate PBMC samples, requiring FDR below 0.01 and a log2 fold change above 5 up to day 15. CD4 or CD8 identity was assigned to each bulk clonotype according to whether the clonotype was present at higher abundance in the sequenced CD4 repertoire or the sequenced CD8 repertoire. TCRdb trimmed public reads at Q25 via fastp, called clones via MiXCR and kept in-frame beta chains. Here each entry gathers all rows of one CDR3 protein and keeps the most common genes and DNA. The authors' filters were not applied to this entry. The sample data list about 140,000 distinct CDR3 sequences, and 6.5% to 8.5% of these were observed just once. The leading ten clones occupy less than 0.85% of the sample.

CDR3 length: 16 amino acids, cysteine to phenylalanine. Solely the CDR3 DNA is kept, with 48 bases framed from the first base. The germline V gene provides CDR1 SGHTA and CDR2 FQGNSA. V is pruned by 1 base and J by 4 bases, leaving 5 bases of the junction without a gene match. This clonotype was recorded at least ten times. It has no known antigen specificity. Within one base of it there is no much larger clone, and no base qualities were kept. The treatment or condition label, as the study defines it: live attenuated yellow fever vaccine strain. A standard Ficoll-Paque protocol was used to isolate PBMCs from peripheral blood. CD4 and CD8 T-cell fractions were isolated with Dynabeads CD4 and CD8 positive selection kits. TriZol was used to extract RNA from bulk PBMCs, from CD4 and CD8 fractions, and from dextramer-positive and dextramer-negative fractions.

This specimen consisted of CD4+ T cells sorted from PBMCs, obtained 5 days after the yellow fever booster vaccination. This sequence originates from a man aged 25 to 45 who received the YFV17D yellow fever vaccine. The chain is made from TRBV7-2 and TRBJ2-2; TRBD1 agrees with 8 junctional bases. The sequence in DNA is TGTGCCAGCAGCTTAGTCAGGGGGCGACTCACCGGGGAGCTGTTTTTT. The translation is CASSLVRGRLTGELFF.